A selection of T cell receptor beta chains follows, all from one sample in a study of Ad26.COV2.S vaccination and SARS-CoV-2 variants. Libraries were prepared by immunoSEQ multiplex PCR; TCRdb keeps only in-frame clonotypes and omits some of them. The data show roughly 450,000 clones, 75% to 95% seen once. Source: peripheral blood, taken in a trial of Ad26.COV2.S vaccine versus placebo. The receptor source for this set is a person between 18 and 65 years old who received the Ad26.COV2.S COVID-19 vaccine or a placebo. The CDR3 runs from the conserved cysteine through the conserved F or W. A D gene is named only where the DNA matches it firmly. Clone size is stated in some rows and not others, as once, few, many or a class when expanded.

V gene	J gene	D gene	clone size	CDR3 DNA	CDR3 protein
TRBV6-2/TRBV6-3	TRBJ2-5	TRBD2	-	TGTGCCAGCAGTTGGACTAGCGGGTCCCAAGAGACCCAGTACTTC	CASSWTSGSQETQYF
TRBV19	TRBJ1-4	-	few	TGTGCCAGTAGATCCCCGAGGGCGAGGTTGTTTTTT	CASRSPRARLFF
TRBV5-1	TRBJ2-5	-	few	TGCGCCAGCAGCCCCAAGCGGGACCAAGAGACCCAGTACTTC	CASSPKRDQETQYF
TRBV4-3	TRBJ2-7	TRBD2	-	TGCGCCAGCAGCCAAGCCTCTAGCGGCTACGAGCAGTACTTC	CASSQASSGYEQYF
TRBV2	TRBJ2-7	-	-	TGTGCCAGCAGTCGTCACGGTAGGGCGTACGAGCAGTACTTC	CASSRHGRAYEQYF
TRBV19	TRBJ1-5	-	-	TGTGCCCGTCACTTGTGGGGACATGGGCAGCCCCAGCATTTT	CARHLWGHGQPQHF
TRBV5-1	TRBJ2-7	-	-	TGCGCCAGCAGCTTGGATCCCCCCGTGGGAAATTTCGACGAGCAGTACTTC	CASSLDPPVGNFDEQYF
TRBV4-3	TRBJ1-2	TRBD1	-	TGCGCCAGCAGCCAACCCCCCGGGACAGGGCCGGGCTATGGCTACACCTTC	CASSQPPGTGPGYGYTF
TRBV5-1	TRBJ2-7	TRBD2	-	TGCGCCAGCAGCCTTTGGACTAGCGGGAGTAGCGAGCAGTACTTC	CASSLWTSGSSEQYF
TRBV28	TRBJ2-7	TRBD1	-	TGTGCCAGCAGTTCACAGGGGGCTCCTTCCTACGAGCAGTACTTC	CASSSQGAPSYEQYF
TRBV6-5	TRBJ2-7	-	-	TGTGCCAGCAGTTACGCTAAGTACCACGAGCAGTACTTC	CASSYAKYHEQYF
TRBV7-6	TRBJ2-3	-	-	TGTGCCAGCAGCTTAGGTATAGGGGGGAGGCTGCTAGCGGTAAGCACAGATACGCAGTATTTT	CASSLGIGGRLLAVSTDTQYF
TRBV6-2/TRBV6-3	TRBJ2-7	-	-	TGTGCCAGCAGTTACGATCGCGGTAGCTCCTACGAGCAGTACTTC	CASSYDRGSSYEQYF
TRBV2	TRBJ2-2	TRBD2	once	TGTGCCAGCAGTCAAGAGACTAGCGGAAACACCGGGGAGCTGTTTTTT	CASSQETSGNTGELFF
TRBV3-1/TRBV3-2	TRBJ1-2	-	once	TGTGCCAGCAGCCACGGAAATTCTAACTATGGCTACACCTTC	CASSHGNSNYGYTF
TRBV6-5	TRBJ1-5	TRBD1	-	TGTGCCAGCAGTCCAGGGGGCTTTCAGCCCCAGCATTTT	CASSPGGFQPQHF
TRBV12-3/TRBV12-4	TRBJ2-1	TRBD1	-	TGTGCCAGCAGCGACAGGGTGTCCAATGAGCAGTTCTTC	CASSDRVSNEQFF
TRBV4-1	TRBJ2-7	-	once	TGCGCCAGCAGCCAAAGCTCACCACCCTACGAGCAGTACTTC	CASSQSSPPYEQYF
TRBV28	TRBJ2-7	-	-	TGTGCCAGCAGACCTACGACGGGCTCCTACGAGCAGTACTTC	CASRPTTGSYEQYF
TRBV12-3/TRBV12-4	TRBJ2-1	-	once	TGTGCCAGCAGACTAAGCTTCTACAATGAGCAGTTCTTC	CASRLSFYNEQFF
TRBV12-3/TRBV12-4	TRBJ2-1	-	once	TGTGCCAGCAGTTTAAGAAGTGAGCAGTTCTTC	CASSLRSEQFF
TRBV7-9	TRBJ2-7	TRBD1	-	TGTGCCAGCAGTCCCGCAGGGACAGGGGGTTACTACGAGCAGTACTTC	CASSPAGTGGYYEQYF
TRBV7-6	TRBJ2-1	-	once	TGTGCCAGCAGCTTAGCGTCCAGCTCCTACAATGAGCAGTTCTTC	CASSLASSSYNEQFF
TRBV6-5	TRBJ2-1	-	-	TGTGCCAGCAGCACGAATTCATACAATGAGCAGTTCTTC	CASSTNSYNEQFF
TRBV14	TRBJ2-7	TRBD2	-	TGTGCCAGCAGCCAAGCCGGACTAGGTTCTTACGAGCAGTACTTC	CASSQAGLGSYEQYF